These 26 T cell receptor beta chains were all obtained from the same sample, sequenced in a study of CD8+CD57+ T cells in acquired aplastic anemia. Before being chosen for sequencing, patients had shown CD8+CD57+ cell expansion by flow cytometry. Template material for TCR beta VDJ and CDR3 profiling consisted of genomic DNA. A single record per CDR3 protein comes from TCRdb applying MiXCR to the reads. Of about 160,000 distinct CDR3 sequences detected, less than 60% appear once; the ten largest clones hold under 3.5%. Sequencing was done on a sample of sorted CD4+, CD8+, or CD8+CD57+ T cells (not recorded which) from PBMCs. Receptors were obtained from a human donor with aplastic anemia.

This clonotype was recorded at least ten times. The chain combines TRBV12-3 or TRBV12-4 with TRBJ1-6; tentatively, D is TRBD1 (5 bases). V lost 3 bases and J 9 bases, leaving 12 bases between the germline ends. The CDR3 covers 14 residues. CDR3 protein: CASSLERGGSPLHF. The CDR3 DNA reads as TGTGCCAGCAGTTTGGAAAGGGGTGGTTCACCCCTCCACTTT.

As concerns this clonotype: This may be a read error, as it is one base from a much larger clone. The chain recombines TRBV6-1 with TRBJ1-6, with TRBD1 identical over 10 bases. Looked up from germline, CDR1 is MNHNS and CDR2 is SASEGT. The CDR3 consists of 14 residues. Trimming at V came to 6 bases and at J to 11 bases, leaving 7 bases not matched to a gene. DNA for the CDR3: TGTGCCAGCAGACCGGGACAGGGGATTCCACCCCTCCACTTT. It encodes CASRPGQGIPPLHF.

The chain carries TRBV9 and TRBJ1-1; the D gene is possibly TRBD1 (6 bases). CDR3 length: 14 residues. Germline V gives CDR1 SGDLS, CDR2 YYNGEE. V shed 0 bases and J shed 5 bases, with 11 bases lying between them. The CDR3 region has the DNA TGTGCCAGCAGCGTAGGTAAGGGGGGGACTGAAGCTTTCTTT. As protein: CASSVGKGGTEAFF.

This clonotype was observed at least ten times. The gene calls are TRBV5-6 and TRBJ2-7, with a tentative D call TRBD1 (6 bases). CDR3 length: 15 amino acids. The V end lost 1 base, the J end lost 3 bases, and 14 bases lay between the germline ends. Germline V gene sequence: CDR1 SGHDT, CDR2 YYEEEE. Written as DNA, the CDR3 is TGTGCCAGCAGCTTGAAAATAGGGACATTCTACGAGCAGTACGTC. This codes for CASSLKIGTFYEQYV.

The chain links TRBV2 to TRBJ2-5; 8 nucleotides align to TRBD2. The V and J ends lost 7 bases and 7 bases, in that order; junction bases with no gene match: 5. Germline V gene sequence: CDR1 SNHLY, CDR2 FYNNEI. This CDR3 contains 12 residues. CDR3 protein: CASIAGTPTQYF. The CDR3 bases are TGTGCCAGCATAGCGGGGACCCCGACCCAGTACTTC. Variable domain in full (rest from reference TRBV2 and TRBJ2-5): EPEVTQTPSHQVTQMGQEVILRCVPISNHLYFYWYRQILGQKVEFLVSFYNNEISEKSEIFDDQFSVERPDGSNFTLKIRSTKLEDSAMYFCASIAGTPTQYFGPGTRLLVL.

This clonotype was detected a few times. V is TRBV2 and J is TRBJ1-1, with D possibly TRBD1 on 6 matching bases. The CDR3 is 13 residues long. Germline V CDR1 and CDR2: SNHLY, FYNNEI. With 4 bases removed from V and 6 bases from J, the gap between germline ends came to 12 bases. CDR3: CASSGYREAEAFF. The CDR3, as DNA: TGTGCCAGCAGTGGTTACAGGGAGGCTGAAGCTTTCTTT. Full variable domain (rest looked up from reference TRBV2 and TRBJ1-1): EPEVTQTPSHQVTQMGQEVILRCVPISNHLYFYWYRQILGQKVEFLVSFYNNEISEKSEIFDDQFSVERPDGSNFTLKIRSTKLEDSAMYFCASSGYREAEAFFGQGTRLTVV.

This clonotype was observed a single time. CDR3 sequence: CASSAEADYGYTF. CDR3 DNA: TGTGCCAGCAGCGCAGAGGCTGATTATGGCTACACCTTC. The chain carries TRBV5-6 and TRBJ1-2; D is unresolved. V was trimmed by 4 bases and J by 5 bases, leaving 12 bases between them. This CDR3 has 13 residues. Germline V CDR1 and CDR2: SGHDT, YYEEEE.

This clonotype was picked up many times. The gene calls are TRBV19 and TRBJ1-2, with D uncertain. Germline loops: CDR1 LNHDA, CDR2 SQIVND (reference sequence). Trimming stripped 5 bases from V and 3 bases from J, with 10 bases between. The length of the CDR3 is 13 residues. The CDR3 here is CASSQRGDYGYTF. Here the CDR3 DNA reads TGTGCCAGTAGTCAACGCGGGGACTATGGCTACACCTTC. The full variable domain, its missing parts supplied by reference TRBV19 and TRBJ1-2, is DGGITQSPKYLFRKEGQNVTLSCEQNLNHDAMYWYRQDPGQGLRLIYYSQIVNDFQKGDIAEGYSVSREKKESFPLTVTSAQKNPTAFYLCASSQRGDYGYTFGSGTRLTVV.

The chain recombines TRBV14 with TRBJ2-7; possibly TRBD1 for D (6 bases). Trimming stripped 1 base from V and 8 bases from J, with 15 bases between. Germline CDR1 SGHDN, CDR2 FVKESK. The CDR3 runs 14 residues. This CDR3 reads CASSQANKGHKQYF. In DNA form, the CDR3 reads TGTGCCAGCAGCCAAGCCAATAAGGGACACAAGCAGTACTTC. Complete variable domain (other parts from reference TRBV14 and TRBJ2-7): EAGVTQFPSHSVIEKGQTVTLRCDPISGHDNLYWYRRVMGKEIKFLLHFVKESKQDESGMPNNRFLAERTGGTYSTLKVQPAELEDSGVYFCASSQANKGHKQYFGPGTRLTVT.

This clonotype was detected many times. The chain is built from TRBV7-2 and TRBJ1-1; possibly TRBD1 for D (6 bases). V was shortened by 1 base and J by 1 base, with 10 bases between the two germline ends. In germline, CDR1 is SGHTA, CDR2 FQGNSA. The CDR3 is 15 amino acids. CDR3 DNA sequence: TGTGCCAGCAGCTTAGGGACAGCAACGAACACTGAAGCTTTCTTT. It encodes CASSLGTATNTEAFF.

The table lists this clonotype with a few counts. V gene TRBV19 combines with J gene TRBJ1-1; D not resolved. CDR1 and CDR2 from the germline V gene are LNHDA and SQIVND (reference sequence). The CDR3 contains 15 residues. V gave up 3 bases and J gave up 2 bases, with 13 bases separating them. DNA of the CDR3: TGTGCCAGTAGTATTTCCCCAGCAATCAACACTGAAGCTTTCTTT. Translated: CASSISPAINTEAFF.

In this sample, this clonotype turned up many times. The chain has TRBV19 and TRBJ2-2, with TRBD2 matching 8 bases. The V gene's germline CDR1 is LNHDA and CDR2 SQIVND (reference sequence). The junction had 5 bases not matched to a gene; V was cut back by 7 bases and J by 4 bases. This CDR3 has 14 residues. The CDR3 here is CASMSGSSTGELFF. CDR3 bases: TGTGCCAGTATGAGCGGGAGTTCCACCGGGGAGCTGTTTTTT.

Concerning this clonotype itself: It is unclear where the CDR3 begins or ends on the DNA, so no DNA is shown, and the CDR3 is as TCRdb lists it. This chain links TRBV7-3 with TRBJ1-5; TRBD1 was called by the table and not checked on the DNA. The CDR3 length is 16 residues, termini included. The V gene's germline CDR1 is SGHTA and CDR2 FQGTGA. This CDR3 reads CASSAFGSGGNQPQHF.

There are a few counts of this clonotype. This may be a read error: a much more frequent sequence differs by one nucleotide. Here the CDR3 omits its conserved ending phenylalanine or tryptophan, so a read error is the likely source. The chain combines TRBV10-1 with TRBJ2-5, with 7 bases lining up with TRBD1. Germline V gene data show CDR1 as WNHNN and CDR2 as SYGVQD (reference sequence). The trim removed 4 bases at V and 3 bases at J, leaving 8 bases unmatched. The CDR3 is 15 residues long. The CDR3 here is CASSVFSGTEETQYL. CDR3 in DNA: TGCGCCAGCAGTGTTTTCTCCGGGACAGAAGAGACCCAGTACCTC.

The chain combines TRBV4-3 with TRBJ2-3, with TRBD2 identical over 11 bases. J gave up 5 bases and V 5 bases, and 9 bases lay outside the gene matches. This CDR3 is built from 16 residues. The germline CDR1 and CDR2 sequences are LGHNA and YSLEER. CDR3: CASSKNLAGGVDTQYF. CDR3 bases: TGCGCCAGCAGCAAAAATCTAGCGGGGGGTGTAGATACGCAGTATTTT.

This clonotype was recorded many times. The chain joins TRBV20-1 to TRBJ2-3, with D perhaps matching TRBD2 (5 bases). Germline lookup yields CDR1 DFQATT and CDR2 SNEGSKA (reference sequence). CDR3 size: 14 residues. The germline V and J ends were trimmed by 6 bases and 1 base, with 14 bases remaining between them. As DNA, the CDR3 is TGCAGTGCGGGGAGAAGGGTAGGCACAGATACGCAGTATTTT. Translated, it gives CSAGRRVGTDTQYF.

This clonotype appeared many times. This chain joins TRBV4-2 and TRBJ1-5, with D unresolved. V was cut by 1 base and J by 6 bases, with 10 bases left in between. Germline values: CDR1 LGHNA, CDR2 YNFKEQ. The length of the CDR3 is 14 residues. CDR3 in amino acids: CASSQVASSQPQHF. DNA for the CDR3: TGTGCCAGCAGCCAAGTAGCGTCCAGTCAGCCCCAGCATTTT.

The chain employs TRBV15 and TRBJ2-1; TRBD2 aligns across 11 bases. Germline lookup yields CDR1 LNHNV and CDR2 YYDKDF (reference sequence). The trim removed 3 bases at V and 4 bases at J, leaving 5 bases unmatched. The CDR3 runs to 16 residues. CDR3 sequence reads: CATSRGPSGGYNEQFF. In DNA, the CDR3 is TGTGCCACCAGCAGGGGACCTAGCGGGGGGTACAATGAGCAGTTCTTC.

Points on this clonotype: Mismatch with germline at one junction end may stem from a read error. The V gene is TRBV2, the J gene TRBJ1-2, with a possible D match to TRBD1 (5 bases). The germline V gene encodes CDR1 SNHLY and CDR2 FYNNEI. CDR3 length: 13 amino acids. CDR3 loop: CACSAGTFYGYTF. Here the CDR3 DNA reads TGTGCCTGCAGTGCCGGGACGTTCTATGGCTACACCTTC.

The chain carries TRBV15 and TRBJ2-1; 9 positions match TRBD1. Per the germline V gene, CDR1 is LNHNV and CDR2 is YYDKDF (reference sequence). The CDR3 has 13 residues. After removal of 9 bases from V and 6 bases from J, the junction contained 6 bases not matched to a gene. The CDR3 bases are TGTGCCACTTCTGGGACAGGGACCAATGAGCAGTTCTTC. It encodes CATSGTGTNEQFF. The variable domain in full, completed from reference TRBV15 and TRBJ2-1, reads DAMVIQNPRYQVTQFGKPVTLSCSQTLNHNVMYWYQQKSSQAPKLLFHYYDKDFNNEADTPDNFQSRRPNTSFCFLDIRSPGLGDTAMYLCATSGTGTNEQFFGPGTRLTVL.

This clonotype was detected many times. V is TRBV10-3 and J is TRBJ1-1; a weak D match, TRBD1 (5 bases). The V and J ends lost 0 bases and 6 bases respectively, with 8 bases between them. This CDR3 is 13 amino acids long. The V gene's germline CDR1 is ENHRY and CDR2 SYGVKD. CDR3 sequence (DNA): TGTGCCATCAGTGAGTCGAGACAGTCTGAAGCTTTCTTT. It yields the protein CAISESRQSEAFF.

The V gene is TRBV2, the J gene TRBJ1-2; D is unclear. Trimming took off 3 bases at V and 9 bases at J, with 17 bases between the two ends. Germline V gives CDR1 SNHLY, CDR2 FYNNEI. This CDR3 is 14 amino acids long. CDR3 sequence reads: CASSDERGLRSYTF. In nucleotides, the CDR3 is TGTGCCAGCAGTGACGAGAGAGGCCTTAGGAGCTACACCTTC.

The rearrangement joins TRBV29-1 to TRBJ1-1; D possibly corresponds to TRBD1 (5 bases). This CDR3 spans 14 amino acids. The V end was cut by 8 bases, the J end by 0 bases, with 16 bases between. Per germline, CDR1 SQVTM and CDR2 ANQGSEA. The CDR3 here is CSSPQRQLNTEAFF. The DNA for the CDR3 is TGCAGCTCACCTCAGAGACAGTTGAACACTGAAGCTTTCTTT.

In its sample, this clonotype was seen a few times. The CDR3 DNA reads as TGTGCCAGCAGGGGCAGTACCTACGAGCAGTACGTC. Its protein product is CASRGSTYEQYV. The genes are TRBV2 and TRBJ2-7; D call uncertain. Germline V CDR1 and CDR2: SNHLY, FYNNEI. V lost 6 bases and J 2 bases, leaving 8 bases between the germline ends. The CDR3 length is 12 residues.

This chain uses TRBV7-2 with TRBJ2-7; TRBD2 aligns across 7 bases. Looked up from germline, CDR1 is SGHTA and CDR2 is FQGNSA. The CDR3 covers 15 residues. Losses at the gene ends were 1 base for V and 3 bases for J; bases not matched to a gene: 6. This CDR3 is CASSLGEGTSYEQYF. The DNA for the CDR3 is TGTGCCAGCAGCTTAGGGGAGGGTACCAGCTACGAGCAGTACTTC.

The V gene is TRBV29-1, the J gene TRBJ1-1; no clear D. With 6 bases removed from V and 6 bases from J, the gap between germline ends came to 11 bases. CDR3 size: 11 residues. Germline lookup yields CDR1 SQVTM and CDR2 ANQGSEA. Here the CDR3 DNA reads TGCAGCGTCCCGGCTGCGGCTGAAGCTTTCTTT. It is translated as CSVPAAAEAFF.